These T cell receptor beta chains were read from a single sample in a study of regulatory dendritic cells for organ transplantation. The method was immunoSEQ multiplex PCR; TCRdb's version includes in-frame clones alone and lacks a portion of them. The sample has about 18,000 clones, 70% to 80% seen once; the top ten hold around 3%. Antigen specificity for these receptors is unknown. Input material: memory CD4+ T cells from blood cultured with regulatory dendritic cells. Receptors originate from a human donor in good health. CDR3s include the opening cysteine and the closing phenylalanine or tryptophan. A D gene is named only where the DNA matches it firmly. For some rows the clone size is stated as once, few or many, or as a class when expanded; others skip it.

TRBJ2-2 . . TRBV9 CASSVGRGSGELFF TGTGCCAGCAGCGTAGGACGGGGATCGGGGGAGCTGTTTTTT
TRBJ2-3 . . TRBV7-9 CASSVTRDIDTQYF TGTGCCAGCAGCGTTACTCGGGACATAGATACGCAGTATTTT
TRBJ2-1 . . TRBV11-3 CASSLADPAENEQFF TGTGCCAGCAGCTTGGCTGATCCCGCTGAAAATGAGCAGTTCTTC
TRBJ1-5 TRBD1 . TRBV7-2 CASSYRGEQPQHF TGTGCCAGCAGTTACAGGGGAGAACAGCCCCAGCATTTT
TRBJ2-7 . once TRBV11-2 CASSLDPGRLAEQYF TGTGCCAGCAGCTTAGATCCAGGGAGGTTGGCCGAGCAGTACTTC
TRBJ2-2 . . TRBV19 CASTRQGGGTGELFF TGTGCCAGTACCAGACAGGGAGGAGGGACCGGGGAGCTGTTTTTT
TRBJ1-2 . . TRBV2 CASMVRQTYGYTF TGTGCCAGCATGGTCAGACAAACGTATGGCTACACCTTC
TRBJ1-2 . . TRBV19 CASSIEVNYGYTF TGTGCCAGTAGTATCGAAGTAAACTATGGCTACACCTTC
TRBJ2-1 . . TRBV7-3 CASSLMGGGGTSSYNEQFF TGTGCCAGCAGCTTAATGGGGGGAGGAGGGACAAGCTCCTACAATGAGCAGTTCTTC
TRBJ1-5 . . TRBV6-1 CASSEDGLSNQPQHF TGTGCCAGCAGTGAGGATGGTTTAAGCAATCAGCCCCAGCATTTT
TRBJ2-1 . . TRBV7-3 CASSLRGSNEQFF TGTGCCAGCAGCTTAAGAGGGAGCAATGAGCAGTTCTTC
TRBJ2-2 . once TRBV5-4 CASSSGTFGLFF TGTGCCAGCAGCTCGGGGACATTTGGGCTGTTTTTT
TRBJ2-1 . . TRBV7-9 CASSLVEQGEGKQFF TGTGCCAGCAGCTTAGTCGAGCAGGGTGAGGGGAAGCAGTTCTTC
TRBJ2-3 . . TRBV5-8 CASRLRTDTQYF TGTGCCAGCAGGCTCCGCACAGATACGCAGTATTTT
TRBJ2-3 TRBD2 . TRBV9 CASSVGPGTSGYTDTQYF TGTGCCAGCAGCGTAGGTCCGGGGACTAGCGGATACACAGATACGCAGTATTTT
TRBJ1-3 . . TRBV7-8 CASSPNRAAGNTIYF TGTGCCAGCAGCCCCAACAGGGCAGCCGGAAACACCATATATTTT
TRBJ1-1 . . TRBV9 CASSVDPLTVNTEAFF TGTGCCAGCAGCGTAGACCCTCTGACAGTGAACACTGAAGCTTTCTTT